The 30 T cell receptor beta chains below come from one sample, sequenced in a study of shared clonotypes between healthy human individuals. This table comes from immunoSEQ multiplex PCR, and its TCRdb copy is limited to in-frame clones, with some not included. The sample includes 2,500,000 or so clones, around 90% of them seen just once. Sequencing was performed on naive CD4+ T cells sorted from blood. The subset here: CD45RA+ positively selected. The receptors originated from a young man in good health.

This chain uses TRBV30 with TRBJ2-5; D remains unclear. V lost 5 bases and J lost 7, with 14 bases in between. The germline V gene encodes CDR1 GTSNPN and CDR2 SVGIG (reference sequence). The CDR3 runs to 12 residues. The CDR3 loop is CAWGPQGLTQYF. The CDR3 region has the DNA TGTGCCTGGGGCCCCCAAGGGTTGACCCAGTACTTC.

The chain links TRBV5-1 to TRBJ2-5; D call uncertain. V lost 0 bases and J 2 bases, leaving 8 bases between the germline ends. Germline V gene data show CDR1 as SGHRS and CDR2 as YFSETQ. The CDR3 has 14 residues. The CDR3 loop reads CASSLGSTQETQYF. DNA of the CDR3: TGCGCCAGCAGCTTGGGGTCAACTCAAGAGACCCAGTACTTC.

This clone was picked up a small number of times. The sample has other DNA sequences that encode this CDR3 too. The chain combines TRBV20-1 with TRBJ1-1, with D hard to call. The germline V gene encodes CDR1 DFQATT and CDR2 SNEGSKA (reference sequence). This CDR3 spans 11 amino acids. V was pared by 5 bases and J by 3 bases, with 7 bases between. CDR3 nucleotides: TGCAGTGCTTCTAGAGACACTGAAGCTTTCTTT. This codes for CSASRDTEAFF.

This sequence joins TRBV5-4 and TRBJ2-5; perhaps TRBD1 as D (5 bases). The germline gives CDR1 SGHNT, CDR2 YYREEE (reference sequence). With 0 bases removed from V and 5 bases from J, the gap between germline ends came to 11 bases. The CDR3 has 14 residues. CDR3 in amino acids: CASSLEGRAETQYF. In nucleotides, the CDR3 is TGTGCCAGCAGCTTGGAAGGCAGGGCGGAGACCCAGTACTTC.

The V and J genes are TRBV18 and TRBJ2-3, with D unclear. Germline lookup yields CDR1 KGHSH and CDR2 LQKENI. The CDR3 sequence is 16 residues long. Between the trimmed V and J ends, which lost 6 bases and 4 bases, there was a span of 20 bases. The CDR3 DNA sequence: TGTGCCAGCTCCTACTCGACACCGGGTTGGGCAGATACGCAGTATTTT. Protein: CASSYSTPGWADTQYF.

The gene calls are TRBV5-6 and TRBJ2-7; 9 bases agree with TRBD2. The CDR3 spans 18 residues. Germline V lookup: CDR1 SGHDT, CDR2 YYEEEE. V shed 2 bases and J 0 bases; nucleotides not matched to a gene: 12. The CDR3 nucleotides are TGTGCCAGCAGCTTTCTTGGTCCTAGCGGGGTTAGCTCCTACGAGCAGTACTTC. Its translation is CASSFLGPSGVSSYEQYF.

The chain carries TRBV19 and TRBJ1-2, with D uncertain. V gave up 1 base and J gave up 8 bases, with 17 bases separating them. The CDR3 runs to 15 residues. Germline CDR1 reads LNHDA; CDR2 reads SQIVND (reference sequence). The CDR3 spells CASSIGVIPLGGYTF. In DNA form, the CDR3 reads TGTGCCAGTAGTATAGGGGTGATCCCCTTGGGGGGCTACACCTTC.

The chain employs TRBV7-9 and TRBJ2-7; D possibly corresponds to TRBD1 (5 bases). The V gene lost 5 bases and the J gene lost 3 bases, with 17 bases spanning the gap. The germline V gene encodes CDR1 SEHNR and CDR2 FQNEAQ (reference sequence). The CDR3 totals 15 residues. CDR3 loop: CASSVDATVDYEQYF. The CDR3 DNA is TGTGCCAGCAGCGTGGATGCGACAGTTGACTACGAGCAGTACTTC.

The chain uses TRBV19 and TRBJ1-2; D possibly corresponds to TRBD1 (6 bases). Trimming took off 5 bases at V and 2 bases at J, with 15 bases between the two ends. Germline loops: CDR1 LNHDA, CDR2 SQIVND (reference sequence). This CDR3 region has 15 residues. This CDR3 is CASSPGPGANYGYTF. As DNA, the CDR3 is TGTGCCAGTAGTCCCGGGCCAGGGGCAAACTATGGCTACACCTTC.

The chain employs TRBV7-9 and TRBJ2-5; TRBD1 aligns across 8 bases. The CDR3 runs to 13 residues. Looked up from germline, CDR1 is SEHNR and CDR2 is FQNEAQ (reference sequence). J was trimmed by 3 bases and V by 4 bases; bases with no gene match: 1. In nucleotides, the CDR3 is TGTGCCAGCAGCTGGGGACAGGAAGAGACCCAGTACTTC. Translated, it gives CASSWGQEETQYF.

The chain uses TRBV28 and TRBJ2-3; TRBD1 aligns across 8 bases. CDR1 is MDHEN and CDR2 is SYDVKM in the germline V gene. CDR3 length equals 15 residues. The V and J ends lost 5 bases and 1 base, in that order; junction bases with no gene match: 5. CDR3: CASSPPGQGTDTQYF. CDR3 bases: TGTGCCAGCAGTCCCCCGGGACAGGGCACAGATACGCAGTATTTT.

On this clone: The sample carries other DNA sequences with the same CDR3. The rearrangement joins TRBV11-2 to TRBJ2-7; possibly TRBD1 or TRBD2 for D (6 bases each). CDR3 length: 14 amino acids. V was pared by 1 base and J by 2 bases, with 9 bases between. Germline V gives CDR1 SGHAT, CDR2 FQNNGV. CDR3 protein: CASSLGGATYEQYF. The CDR3 DNA reads TGTGCCAGCAGCTTAGGGGGGGCAACCTACGAGCAGTACTTC.

The chain uses TRBV11-2 and TRBJ2-7; 7 nucleotides match TRBD1. V shed 1 base and J 3 bases; nucleotides not matched to a gene: 9. Germline CDR1 reads SGHAT; CDR2 reads FQNNGV. The CDR3 extends over 16 amino acids. The CDR3 coding sequence is TGTGCCAGCAGCTTAGTCGCCGGGACAGCAAACTACGAGCAGTACTTC. Its translation is CASSLVAGTANYEQYF.

This chain uses TRBV14 with TRBJ2-5; 7 bases are a match to TRBD1. The CDR3 spans 13 residues. In germline, CDR1 is SGHDN, CDR2 FVKESK. The J segment lost 4 bases and the V segment lost 4 bases, leaving 3 bases of the junction unmatched. The CDR3 sequence is CASSRAGGETQYF. Written as DNA, the CDR3 is TGTGCCAGCAGCCGGGCAGGGGGAGAGACCCAGTACTTC.

The rearrangement uses TRBV19 and TRBJ2-3; D not resolved. The CDR3 is 12 residues long. From germline, CDR1 is LNHDA and CDR2 SQIVND (reference sequence). V was cut by 4 bases and J by 2 bases, with 4 bases left in between. The CDR3 loop reads CASSTFTDTQYF. The CDR3 nucleotides are TGTGCCAGTAGTACGTTCACAGATACGCAGTATTTT.

This clone has only one observation. The chain is built from TRBV6-1 and TRBJ1-2; D is unresolved. The CDR3 is 12 residues long. The germline V gene encodes CDR1 MNHNS and CDR2 SASEGT. Between the trimmed V and J ends, which lost 2 bases and 5 bases, there was a span of 6 bases. CDR3 nucleotide sequence: TGTGCCAGCAGTGAAACACCATATGGCTACACCTTC. Its protein product is CASSETPYGYTF.

V usage is TRBV27 and J usage is TRBJ1-2; perhaps TRBD1 as D (5 bases). Trimming removed 3 bases at V and 4 bases at J, with 15 bases between. The CDR3 has 15 residues. Per germline, CDR1 MNHEY and CDR2 SMNVEV (reference sequence). The CDR3 here is CASSLVLGDSYGYTF. The CDR3 region has the DNA TGTGCCAGCAGTTTGGTTCTGGGGGATAGCTATGGCTACACCTTC.

Concerning this clone itself: Within the sample, other DNA sequences also encode this same CDR3. The chain has TRBV7-2 and TRBJ1-5, with a weak D call TRBD1 (5 bases). V lost 1 base to trimming and J lost 4 bases, with 8 bases between them. The CDR3 has 14 residues. Germline assignment: CDR1 SGHTA and CDR2 FQGNSA. CDR3 sequence reads: CASSLGQRNQPQHF. Written as DNA, the CDR3 is TGTGCCAGCAGCTTAGGACAGAGAAATCAGCCCCAGCATTTT.

The chain links TRBV5-5 to TRBJ2-2; 7 nucleotides match TRBD2. The CDR3 extends over 17 amino acids. Germline CDR1 SGHKS, CDR2 YYEKEE (reference sequence). The V gene end was trimmed by 4 bases and the J gene end by 0 bases; junction bases not matched to a gene: 9. The CDR3 loop reads CASSPRERGSNTGELFF. In nucleotides, the CDR3 is TGTGCCAGCAGCCCTAGGGAGCGGGGATCGAACACCGGGGAGCTGTTTTTT.

The V and J genes are TRBV28 and TRBJ1-1, with 8 positions matching TRBD1. Germline V gene data show CDR1 as MDHEN and CDR2 as SYDVKM. J lost 1 base, V lost 5 bases, and 6 bases had no gene match. The CDR3 has 15 residues. DNA of the CDR3: TGTGCCAGCAGTCCAGGGGGCGGGCGGAACACTGAAGCTTTCTTT. It codes for CASSPGGGRNTEAFF.

The chain links TRBV18 to TRBJ1-1; possible D gene TRBD1, 5 bases. V dropped 3 bases and J dropped 1 base, with 12 bases sitting between them. Germline CDR1 and CDR2: KGHSH and LQKENI. CDR3 length: 15 residues. CDR3 protein: CASSPRRESNTEAFF. The CDR3 DNA reads TGTGCCAGCTCACCTCGCAGGGAGTCGAACACTGAAGCTTTCTTT.

J is TRBJ2-1 and V is TRBV6-1, with TRBD2 as a possible D gene (5 bases). V shed 0 bases and J shed 6 bases, with 6 bases lying between them. This CDR3 contains 13 residues. CDR1 MNHNS and CDR2 SASEGT come from the germline V gene. The CDR3 region has the DNA TGTGCCAGCAGTGAAGCGGGAGCCAATGAGCAGTTCTTC. Translating it yields CASSEAGANEQFF.

This clone was picked up a small number of times. The chain uses TRBV19 and TRBJ1-5, with unresolved D. CDR3 length: 13 residues. Germline CDR1 and CDR2: LNHDA and SQIVND (reference sequence). Trimming pared 7 bases from V and 3 bases from J, leaving 10 bases between. The CDR3 region is CASMGGINQPQHF. In nucleotides, the CDR3 is TGTGCCAGTATGGGCGGCATCAATCAGCCCCAGCATTTT. Using reference TRBV19 and TRBJ1-5 for the parts outside the CDR3, the full variable domain is DGGITQSPKYLFRKEGQNVTLSCEQNLNHDAMYWYRQDPGQGLRLIYYSQIVNDFQKGDIAEGYSVSREKKESFPLTVTSAQKNPTAFYLCASMGGINQPQHFGDGTRLSIL.

V usage is TRBV5-1 and J usage is TRBJ2-5, with 10 bases identical to TRBD1. Germline CDR1 reads SGHRS; CDR2 reads YFSETQ. The CDR3 loop spans 13 amino acids. After removal of 7 bases from V and 4 bases from J, the junction contained 4 bases not matched to a gene. The CDR3 sequence is CASGTGVRETQYF. The CDR3 region has the DNA TGCGCCAGCGGGACAGGGGTACGAGAGACCCAGTACTTC.

The V gene is TRBV11-2, the J gene TRBJ2-3, with D unresolved. V shed 5 bases and J shed 6 bases, with 24 bases lying between them. The CDR3 contains 17 residues. Germline CDR1 is SGHAT and CDR2 is FQNNGV. The CDR3 is CASSPPLGSQPGDTQYF. CDR3 DNA: TGTGCCAGCAGCCCTCCCCTAGGTTCCCAGCCCGGGGATACGCAGTATTTT.

V and J are TRBV9 and TRBJ2-2; 8 bases match TRBD1. V shed 6 bases and J 4 bases; nucleotides not matched to a gene: 8. Germline CDR1 reads SGDLS; CDR2 reads YYNGEE. The CDR3 has 15 amino acids. The CDR3 coding sequence is TGTGCCAGCACTGGACAGGGAAGAATCACCGGGGAGCTGTTTTTT. Translated, it gives CASTGQGRITGELFF.

The genes are TRBV18 and TRBJ2-1; no firm D call. Looked up from germline, CDR1 is KGHSH and CDR2 is LQKENI. V was cut by 3 bases and J by 3 bases, with 9 bases left in between. This CDR3 region has 14 residues. The CDR3 loop reads CASSPQDGYNEQFF. The DNA for the CDR3 is TGTGCCAGCTCACCGCAGGACGGCTACAATGAGCAGTTCTTC.

This clone was observed a single time. The chain is built from TRBV5-4 and TRBJ2-2; possible D gene TRBD1, 5 bases. V gave up 4 bases and J gave up 7 bases, with 14 bases separating them. Germline V gives CDR1 SGHNT, CDR2 YYREEE (reference sequence). The CDR3 has 14 amino acids. The CDR3 reads CASSADPDSGELFF. CDR3 DNA sequence: TGTGCCAGCAGCGCGGACCCTGACAGCGGGGAGCTGTTTTTT.

On this clone itself: This sample also contains other DNA sequences that code for the same CDR3. V usage is TRBV5-1 and J usage is TRBJ1-5, with 10 nucleotides matching TRBD1. The CDR3 consists of 16 residues. The V gene's germline CDR1 is SGHRS and CDR2 YFSETQ. V shed 0 bases and J 3 bases; nucleotides not matched to a gene: 3. CDR3 sequence: CASSLGTGGSNQPQHF. CDR3 DNA sequence: TGCGCCAGCAGCTTGGGGACAGGGGGATCCAATCAGCCCCAGCATTTT. The entire variable domain, with the rest obtained from reference TRBV5-1 and TRBJ1-5, is as follows: KAGVTQTPRYLIKTRGQQVTLSCSPISGHRSVSWYQQTPGQGLQFLFEYFSETQRNKGNFPGRFSGRQFSNSRSEMNVSTLELGDSALYLCASSLGTGGSNQPQHFGDGTRLSIL.

The sample holds one count of this clone. V and J are TRBV5-1 and TRBJ2-7; perhaps TRBD2 as D (5 bases). The CDR3 is made up of 18 amino acids. CDR1 is SGHRS and CDR2 is YFSETQ in the germline V gene. V was pared by 4 bases and J by 1 base, with 24 bases between. The CDR3 reads CASSPTLGWLADSYEQYF. CDR3 bases: TGCGCCAGCAGCCCAACTCTGGGTTGGCTAGCTGATTCCTACGAGCAGTACTTC.